This T cell receptor beta chain was captured by sequencing in a study of T cell repertoires in cytomegalovirus infection. About the research overall: As its CMV epitopes, the study selected recently identified HLA-C-restricted and well-studied HLA-B-restricted targets.

V lost 2 bases, J lost 6 bases, and 3 bases stayed unmatched. This CDR3 is built from 14 residues. Germline lookup yields CDR1 SGHVS and CDR2 FNYEAQ. The table lists this clonotype with many counts. Its specificity is not known. MiXCR was run by TCRdb on the reads, yielding one entry per CDR3 protein. The sample records about a million distinct CDR3 sequences, roughly 30% being singletons. This material consisted of cultured CD8+ T cells from PBMCs, taken from culture after CMV antigen stimulation. This TCR was sampled from a human donor in good health (CMV status not recorded). Some clones in this sample may be carry-over from other donors' samples. The J gene is TRBJ2-1, the V gene TRBV7-6, with 8 nucleotides matching TRBD2. The CDR3 here is CASSLRGGTNEQFF. CDR3 DNA sequence: TGTGCCAGCAGCTTACGGGGGGGAACCAATGAGCAGTTCTTC.